One sample yielded the 22 T cell receptor beta chains listed below, sequenced in a study of T cells after yellow fever vaccination. One entry per CDR3 protein results from TCRdb running MiXCR on the 5' RACE reads. The sample consists of about 400,000 distinct CDR3 sequences, approximately 5.7% of them appearing once. Material: PBMCs, obtained 5 days after the yellow fever booster vaccination. The receptors here all came from a man aged 30-40 years who received the YFV17D yellow fever vaccine.

The rearrangement joins TRBV9 to TRBJ2-7; D ambiguous. The germline V and J ends were trimmed by 0 bases and 1 base, with 8 bases remaining between them. The length of the CDR3 is 14 residues. From germline, CDR1 is SGDLS and CDR2 YYNGEE. CDR3 nucleotide sequence: TGTGCCAGCAGCGTAGAAGGCGGATCCTACGAGCAGTACTTC. It specifies CASSVEGGSYEQYF. Full variable domain (remainder filled in from reference TRBV9 and TRBJ2-7): DSGVTQTPKHLITATGQRVTLRCSPRSGDLSVYWYQQSLDQGLQFLIQYYNGEERAKGNILERFSAQQFPDLHSELNLSSLELGDSALYFCASSVEGGSYEQYFGPGTRLTVT.

This clonotype came up a few times. V and J are TRBV7-2 and TRBJ1-1, with 7 bases lining up with TRBD1. The germline CDR1 and CDR2 sequences are SGHTA and FQGNSA. The CDR3 has 13 amino acids. V gave up 5 bases and J gave up 7 bases; unmatched junction bases: 7. The chain's CDR3 is CASSVDRSFEAFF. The CDR3 nucleotides are TGTGCCAGCAGCGTGGACAGGAGTTTTGAAGCTTTCTTT.

This clonotype was counted at least ten times. This chain uses TRBV3-1 with TRBJ2-4; D is undetermined. With 0 bases removed from V and 6 bases from J, the gap between germline ends came to 6 bases. This CDR3 is built from 13 residues. Germline values: CDR1 LGHDT, CDR2 YNNKEL (reference sequence). Here the CDR3 reads CASSQDRSNIQYF. CDR3 nucleotides: TGTGCCAGCAGCCAAGACAGATCAAACATTCAGTACTTC.

The table lists this clonotype with many counts. J is TRBJ2-2 and V is TRBV24-1; D not certain. CDR3 length: 13 residues. The germline CDR1 and CDR2 sequences are KGHDR and SFDVKD. V was trimmed by 4 bases and J by 7 bases, leaving 9 bases between them. DNA for the CDR3: TGTGCCACCAGTGACCCTGGCTTCGGGGAGCTGTTTTTT. Translation gives CATSDPGFGELFF.

This clonotype was seen many times. The chain uses TRBV2 and TRBJ2-7; D is undetermined. The CDR3 contains 13 residues. Germline assignment: CDR1 SNHLY and CDR2 FYNNEI. V lost 3 bases to trimming and J lost 2 bases, with 8 bases between them. In DNA form, the CDR3 reads TGTGCCAGCAGTGAGACGACGGCCTACGAGCAGTACTTC. The encoded protein is CASSETTAYEQYF.

This clonotype was detected ten times or more. J is TRBJ2-7 and V is TRBV6-1, with 9 bases aligning to TRBD1. CDR3 length: 14 residues. Germline V gives CDR1 MNHNS, CDR2 SASEGT. J was trimmed by 4 bases and V by 7 bases; bases with no gene match: 8. For the CDR3, the DNA is TGTGCCAGCACCTCGGGACAGGGCTTTTACGAGCAGTACTTC. Translating gives CASTSGQGFYEQYF.

The chain employs TRBV11-2 and TRBJ2-2, with D perhaps matching TRBD2 (6 bases). V lost 5 bases, J lost 7 bases, and 26 bases lay in between. Per the germline V gene, CDR1 is SGHAT and CDR2 is FQNNGV. The CDR3 has 18 residues. The CDR3 DNA reads TGTGCCAGCAGCCGGACGATAAGCGGGTGGCTTTTCAACGGGGAGCTGTTTTTT. Encoded protein: CASSRTISGWLFNGELFF.

The chain carries TRBV19 and TRBJ2-2, with TRBD2 identical over 10 bases. CDR1 is LNHDA and CDR2 is SQIVND in the germline V gene (reference sequence). With V trimmed by 3 bases and J by 8 bases, 6 bases remained unmatched. The CDR3 has 15 residues. The CDR3 DNA reads TGTGCCAGTAGTATTATACTAGCGGGATCTGGGGAGCTGTTTTTT. As protein: CASSIILAGSGELFF.

This clonotype appeared a few times. The chain joins TRBV20-1 to TRBJ2-5; no definite D call. The V gene lost 3 bases and the J gene lost 5 bases, with 7 bases spanning the gap. Germline V lookup: CDR1 DFQATT, CDR2 SNEGSKA (reference sequence). The CDR3 is 11 residues long. The CDR3 protein is CSASDWETQYF. The CDR3 DNA follows: TGCAGTGCTAGTGACTGGGAGACCCAGTACTTC.

The chain links TRBV5-4 to TRBJ2-2, with 7 bases that match TRBD2. The junction had 6 bases not matched to a gene; V was cut back by 3 bases and J by 1 base. The germline gives CDR1 SGHNT, CDR2 YYREEE (reference sequence). The CDR3 consists of 16 residues. The CDR3 sequence is CASSSGLAVNTGELFF. The CDR3 DNA reads as TGTGCCAGCAGCTCGGGTCTAGCGGTGAACACCGGGGAGCTGTTTTTT.

The rearrangement uses TRBV30 and TRBJ1-6; D possibly corresponds to TRBD1 (6 bases). Germline V gene sequence: CDR1 GTSNPN, CDR2 SVGIG (reference sequence). This CDR3 spans 15 amino acids. V gave up 1 base and J gave up 4 bases, with 11 bases separating them. The CDR3 sequence: CAWSGRTAYNSPLHF. The CDR3 DNA reads as TGTGCCTGGAGTGGGCGGACAGCTTATAATTCACCCCTCCACTTT.

V is TRBV30 and J is TRBJ2-1; D uncertain. CDR3 length equals 11 residues. V was pared by 3 bases and J by 9 bases, with 9 bases between. Germline V gene data show CDR1 as GTSNPN and CDR2 as SVGIG (reference sequence). CDR3 protein: CAWRIQPEQFF. In DNA form, the CDR3 reads TGTGCCTGGAGGATCCAACCTGAGCAGTTCTTC.

This clonotype was recorded at least ten times. The chain carries TRBV5-1 and TRBJ2-5, with D maybe TRBD2 (6 bases). The CDR3 is 14 residues long. The V end lost 3 bases, the J end lost 2 bases, and 11 bases lay between the germline ends. CDR1 is SGHRS and CDR2 is YFSETQ in the germline V gene. As DNA, the CDR3 is TGCGCCAGCAGCTCCGGGACTGCACAAGAGACCCAGTACTTC. The encoded protein is CASSSGTAQETQYF.

This clonotype was counted between two and nine times. The V call is TRBV29-1, the J call TRBJ1-1; D is ambiguous. Trimming removed 5 bases from V and 4 bases from J, with 14 bases in between. This CDR3 has 13 residues. Per germline, CDR1 SQVTM and CDR2 ANQGSEA. The CDR3 region has the DNA TGCAGCGTTTACCCGCTTACGGGCACTGAAGCTTTCTTT. The encoded protein is CSVYPLTGTEAFF.

Ten or more counts support this clonotype. The rearrangement joins TRBV3-1 to TRBJ2-1, with TRBD2 identical over 8 bases. Trimming at V came to 3 bases and at J to 7 bases, leaving 2 bases not matched to a gene. The length of the CDR3 is 13 residues. Germline CDR1 is LGHDT and CDR2 is YNNKEL (reference sequence). Here the CDR3 DNA reads TGTGCCAGCAGCCAGAAGCGGGAGAATGAGCAGTTCTTC. Translating gives CASSQKRENEQFF.

This clonotype has at least ten counts. This rearrangement joins TRBV29-1 to TRBJ2-3; TRBD2 agrees at 9 bases. Germline trimming cut 8 bases from V and 1 base from J; bases unmatched to any gene: 4. The CDR3 spans 13 residues. Germline CDR1 SQVTM, CDR2 ANQGSEA. CDR3 loop: CSFQREGTDTQYF. CDR3 DNA sequence: TGCAGCTTTCAGCGGGAGGGCACAGATACGCAGTATTTT.

The chain couples TRBV23-1 to TRBJ2-7, with D perhaps given as TRBD1 or TRBD2 (5 bases each). Being an ORF, TRBV23-1 has a function that is uncertain. V shed 7 bases and J shed 0 bases, with 16 bases lying between them. This CDR3 has 15 amino acids. The CDR3 is CASKLGRITSYEQYF. CDR3 nucleotide sequence: TGCGCCAGCAAACTGGGACGGATTACCTCCTACGAGCAGTACTTC.

This clonotype has only a few counts. The germline gene is not matched at one end of the junction; a read error may be the cause. V usage is TRBV4-3 and J usage is TRBJ2-5, with 9 bases that match TRBD1. The CDR3 is 16 residues long. CDR1 is LGHNA, CDR2 YSLEER, per germline. In DNA, the CDR3 is TGCGCCAGCAGCCAGGATTACAGGGGGCTCCAAGAGACCCAGCACTTC. Translated, it gives CASSQDYRGLQETQHF.

This clonotype was recorded a few times. This rearrangement joins TRBV27 to TRBJ2-5; 10 positions match TRBD1. Germline-derived CDR1 and CDR2 are MNHEY and SMNVEV (reference sequence). This CDR3 is 16 amino acids long. The V gene end was trimmed by 8 bases and the J gene end by 4 bases; junction bases not matched to a gene: 13. CDR3 residues: CASRRQGAFRRETQYF. The CDR3 DNA reads TGTGCCAGCCGAAGACAGGGGGCGTTTAGGCGAGAGACCCAGTACTTC.

The chain is built from TRBV5-4 and TRBJ2-3; no definite D call. Trimming left V 3 bases short and J 5 bases short, with 7 bases between. The germline V gene has CDR1 SGHNT and CDR2 YYREEE (reference sequence). The CDR3 loop spans 12 amino acids. The CDR3 loop is CASSSNIDTQYF. DNA for the CDR3: TGTGCCAGCAGCTCAAATATAGATACGCAGTATTTT.

A few counts support this clonotype. The genes are TRBV11-2 and TRBJ2-7, with D tentatively TRBD1 or TRBD2 (7 bases each). The CDR3 spans 14 residues. Between the trimmed V and J ends, which lost 4 bases and 5 bases, there was a span of 15 bases. The germline CDR1 and CDR2 sequences are SGHAT and FQNNGV. The CDR3 DNA reads as TGTGCCAGCAGCTCTCCAGGGGGAGGGGACGAGCAGTACTTC. Its protein product is CASSSPGGGDEQYF. The full variable domain, rest sourced from reference TRBV11-2 and TRBJ2-7, is EAGVAQSPRYKIIEKRQSVAFWCNPISGHATLYWYQQILGQGPKLLIQFQNNGVVDDSQLPKDRFSAERLKGVDSTLKIQPAKLEDSAVYLCASSSPGGGDEQYFGPGTRLTVT.

Ten or more counts support this clonotype. This sequence joins TRBV12-3 or TRBV12-4 and TRBJ1-3, with D perhaps TRBD1 (5 bases). CDR3 size: 14 residues. The V and J ends lost 7 bases and 3 bases respectively, with 13 bases between them. CDR3 sequence: CASTPRGFGNTIYF. Written as DNA, the CDR3 is TGTGCCAGCACCCCGAGGGGTTTTGGAAACACCATATATTTT.